In its sample, the clone carrying this T cell receptor beta chain was seen many times. Its specificity is not known. This specimen comes from a study of Graves' ophthalmopathy and Graves' hyperthyroidism. Notes on the study in general: Detection in blood was also observed for most expanded thyroid clonotypes above 0.001 frequency.

TCR beta CDR3 regions were amplified from RNA transcripts. Second-round multiplex PCR came after first-round RT-PCR with HTBI primers. TCRdb reprocessed the multiplex PCR reads with MiXCR, giving one entry per CDR3 protein. In the table there are 500,000 to 700,000 distinct CDR3 sequences, under 40% of which are singletons. Symptoms, serum thyroxine and TRAb, thyroid ultrasound, and orbital computed tomography formed the diagnostic basis. The sequenced material came from peripheral blood or thyroid tissue (not recorded which). The sequence came from an adult man with Graves' hyperthyroidism.

CDR3 sequence: CAISGQGNYGYTF. CDR3 sequence (DNA): TGTGCCATCAGTGGACAGGGGAACTATGGCTACACCTTC. This sequence joins TRBV10-3 and TRBJ1-2; TRBD1 matches at 8 bases. Unmatched junction bases numbered 0, after V lost 4 bases and J lost 2 bases. The CDR3 totals 13 residues. Germline CDR1 and CDR2: ENHRY and SYGVKD.